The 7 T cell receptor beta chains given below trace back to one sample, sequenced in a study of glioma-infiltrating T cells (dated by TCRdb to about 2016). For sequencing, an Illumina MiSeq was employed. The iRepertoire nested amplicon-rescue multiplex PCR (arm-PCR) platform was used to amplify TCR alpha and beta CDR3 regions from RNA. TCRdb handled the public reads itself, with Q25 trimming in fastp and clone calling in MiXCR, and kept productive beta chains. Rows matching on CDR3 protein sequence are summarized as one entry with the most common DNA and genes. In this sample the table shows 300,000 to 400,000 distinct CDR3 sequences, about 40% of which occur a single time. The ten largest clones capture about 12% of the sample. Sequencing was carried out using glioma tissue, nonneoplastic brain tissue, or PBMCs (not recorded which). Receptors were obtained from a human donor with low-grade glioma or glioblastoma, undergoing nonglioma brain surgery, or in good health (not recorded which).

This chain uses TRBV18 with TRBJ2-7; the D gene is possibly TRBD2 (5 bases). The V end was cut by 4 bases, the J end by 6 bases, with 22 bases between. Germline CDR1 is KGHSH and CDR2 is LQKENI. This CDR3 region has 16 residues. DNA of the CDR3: TGTGCCAGCTCACTAACCCACCTCGGGATAACAAGCGAGCAGTACTTC. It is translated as CASSLTHLGITSEQYF.

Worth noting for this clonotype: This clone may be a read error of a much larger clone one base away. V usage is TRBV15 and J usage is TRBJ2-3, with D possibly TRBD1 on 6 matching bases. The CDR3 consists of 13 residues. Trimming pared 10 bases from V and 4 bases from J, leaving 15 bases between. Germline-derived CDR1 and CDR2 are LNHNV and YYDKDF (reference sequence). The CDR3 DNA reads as TGTGCCAACGTTTCGTCAGGGGCAGATACGCAGTATTTT. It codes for CANVSSGADTQYF.

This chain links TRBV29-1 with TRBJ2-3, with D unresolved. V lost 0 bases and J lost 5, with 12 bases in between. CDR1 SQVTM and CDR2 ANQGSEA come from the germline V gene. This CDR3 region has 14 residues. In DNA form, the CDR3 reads TGCAGCGTTGAAGATTCCGGGCTACAAGATACGCAGTATTTT. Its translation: CSVEDSGLQDTQYF.

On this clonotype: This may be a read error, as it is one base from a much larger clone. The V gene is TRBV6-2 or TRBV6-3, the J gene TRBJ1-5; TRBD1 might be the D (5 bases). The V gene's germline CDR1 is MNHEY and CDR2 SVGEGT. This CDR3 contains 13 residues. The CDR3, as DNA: TGTGCCAGCAGTTCGGACAACTATCAGCCCAAGCATTTT. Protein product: CASSSDNYQPKHF.

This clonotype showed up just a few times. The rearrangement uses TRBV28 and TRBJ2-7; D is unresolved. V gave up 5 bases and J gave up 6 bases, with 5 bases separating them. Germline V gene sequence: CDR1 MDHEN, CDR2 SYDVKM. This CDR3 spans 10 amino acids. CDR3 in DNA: TGTGCCAGCAGTAATCGCGAGCAGTACTTC. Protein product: CASSNREQYF. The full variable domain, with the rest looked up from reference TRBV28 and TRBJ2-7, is DVKVTQSSRYLVKRTGEKVFLECVQDMDHENMFWYRQDPGLGLRLIYFSYDVKMKEKGDIPEGYSVSREKKERFSLILESASTNQTSMYLCASSNREQYFGPGTRLTVT.

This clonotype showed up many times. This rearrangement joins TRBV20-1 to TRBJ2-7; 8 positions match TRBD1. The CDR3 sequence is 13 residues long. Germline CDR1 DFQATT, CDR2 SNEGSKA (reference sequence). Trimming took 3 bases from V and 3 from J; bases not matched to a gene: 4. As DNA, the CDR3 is TGCAGTGCTAGTTTACAGGGGGTCTACGAGCAGTACTTC. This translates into CSASLQGVYEQYF.

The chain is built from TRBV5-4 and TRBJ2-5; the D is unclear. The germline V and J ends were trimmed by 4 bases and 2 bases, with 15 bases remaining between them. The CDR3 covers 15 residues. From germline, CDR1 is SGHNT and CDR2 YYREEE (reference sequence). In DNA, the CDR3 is TGTGCCAGCAGCCCCCCCGGGTACCAGCAAGAGACCCAGTACTTC. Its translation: CASSPPGYQQETQYF.